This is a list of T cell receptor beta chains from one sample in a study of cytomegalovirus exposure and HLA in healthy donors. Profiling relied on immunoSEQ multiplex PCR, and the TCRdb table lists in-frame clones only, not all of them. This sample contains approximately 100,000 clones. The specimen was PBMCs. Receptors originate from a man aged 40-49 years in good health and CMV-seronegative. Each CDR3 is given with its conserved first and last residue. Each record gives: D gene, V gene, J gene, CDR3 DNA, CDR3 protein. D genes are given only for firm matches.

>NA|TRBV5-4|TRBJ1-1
TGTGCCAGCAGCTTGGGAGTGGCGGGTTTGAACACTGAAGCTTTCTTT
CASSLGVAGLNTEAFF
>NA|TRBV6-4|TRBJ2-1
TGTGCCAGCAGTTTAGCGGCAAGCTCCTACAATGAGCAGTTCTTC
CASSLAASSYNEQFF
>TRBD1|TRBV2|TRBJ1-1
TGTGCCAGTATCCGACAGGGCACTGAAGCTTTCTTT
CASIRQGTEAFF
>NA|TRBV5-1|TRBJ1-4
TGCGCCAGCAGCGGACGGGGGGGAACTAATGAAAAACTGTTTTTT
CASSGRGGTNEKLFF
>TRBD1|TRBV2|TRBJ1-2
TGTGCCAGCAGTTGGGGGACAGAGATTATGGGCTACACCTTC
CASSWGTEIMGYTF
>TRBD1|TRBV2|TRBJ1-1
TGTGCCAGCAAGCCGGGACAGGGGAACACTGAAGCTTTCTTT
CASKPGQGNTEAFF
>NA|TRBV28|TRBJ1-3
TGTGCCAGCAGCCCTGGGGGCGCTGGAAACACCATATATTTT
CASSPGGAGNTIYF
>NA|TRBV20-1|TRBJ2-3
TGCAGTGCAAGGGGGACAGATACGCAGTATTTT
CSARGTDTQYF
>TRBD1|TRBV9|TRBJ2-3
TGTGCCAGCAGCGGGGGACAGGGGACGGGAGATACGCAGTATTTT
CASSGGQGTGDTQYF
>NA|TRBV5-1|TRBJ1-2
TGCGCCAGCAGCTTGACTATACAGGGTAGGGATGGCTACACCTTC
CASSLTIQGRDGYTF
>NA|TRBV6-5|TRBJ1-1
TGTGCCAGCCGGGGTTATGAAGCTTTCTTT
CASRGYEAFF
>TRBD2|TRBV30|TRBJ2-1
TGTGCCTGGAGTGGGACTAGCGGGGGCTCCTACAATGAGCAGTTCTTC
CAWSGTSGGSYNEQFF
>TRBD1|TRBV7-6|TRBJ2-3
TGTGCCAGCAGCCAACGGGACAGGGGTTTGAGGGCAGATACGCAGTATTTT
CASSQRDRGLRADTQYF
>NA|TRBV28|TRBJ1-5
TGTGCCAGCAGTCCCCTGGACAGTCTTAATCAGCCCCAGCATTTT
CASSPLDSLNQPQHF
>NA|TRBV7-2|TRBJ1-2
TGTGCCAGCAGCTTAGGGGCAGGGGTGTCGGGTAACTATGGCTACACCTTC
CASSLGAGVSGNYGYTF
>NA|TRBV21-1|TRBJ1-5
TGTGCCAGCAGCAAAGACGAGCCAGGGAGCAATCAGCCCCAGCATTTT
CASSKDEPGSNQPQHF
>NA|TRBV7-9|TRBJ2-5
TGTGCCAGCAGCGACTTTGAGACCCAGTACTTC
CASSDFETQYF
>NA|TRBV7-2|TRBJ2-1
TGTGCCAGCAGCTTAGCCAGGGGATCCTACAATGAGCAGTTCTTC
CASSLARGSYNEQFF
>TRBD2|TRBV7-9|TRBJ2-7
TGTGCCAGCAACCCCCTCGAAACTAGCGGGAGAAACGAGCAGTACTTC
CASNPLETSGRNEQYF
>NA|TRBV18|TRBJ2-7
TGTGCCAGCTCACCACCTTACAGGGCCTACGAGCAGTACTTC
CASSPPYRAYEQYF
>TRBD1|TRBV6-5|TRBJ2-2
TGTGCCAGCAGACCTACAGGGGGCACCGGGGAGCTGTTTTTT
CASRPTGGTGELFF
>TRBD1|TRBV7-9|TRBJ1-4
TGTGCCAGCAGGCATTCGGGGACAGGGGCAACGGCAACTAATGAAAAACTGTTTTTT
CASRHSGTGATATNEKLFF
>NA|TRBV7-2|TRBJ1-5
TGTGCCAGCAGCCCGATGAGGGCATACAGCAATCAGCCCCAGCATTTT
CASSPMRAYSNQPQHF
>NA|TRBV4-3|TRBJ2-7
TGCGCCAGCAGCCAGAGGGGGACCGCCCGGGACGAGCAGTACTTC
CASSQRGTARDEQYF
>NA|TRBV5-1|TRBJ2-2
TGCGCCAGCGGACAACAGGGAGGGAGGACCGGGGAGCTGTTTTTT
CASGQQGGRTGELFF
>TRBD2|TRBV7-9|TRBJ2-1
TGTGCCAGCAGCTCCACTACGCCTAGCGGGGGGAAATACAATGAGCAGTTCTTC
CASSSTTPSGGKYNEQFF
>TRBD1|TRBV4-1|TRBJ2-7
TGCGCCAGCAGCCAAGACCCAGGGGGTGCCTACGAGCAGTACTTC
CASSQDPGGAYEQYF
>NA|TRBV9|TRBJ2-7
TGTGCCAGCAGCCCTAGAGGGCTATCAGTCTACGAGCAGTACTTC
CASSPRGLSVYEQYF
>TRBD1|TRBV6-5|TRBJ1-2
TGTGCCAGCAGTTTCGGGACAGCGTCAGGCTACACCTTC
CASSFGTASGYTF
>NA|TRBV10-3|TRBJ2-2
TGTGCCATCAGGGCAGGGTGGGACACCGGGGAGCTGTTTTTT
CAIRAGWDTGELFF
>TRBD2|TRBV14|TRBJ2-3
TGTGCCAGCAGCCAACTGCTCGGGGGGGTCACAGATACGCAGTATTTT
CASSQLLGGVTDTQYF
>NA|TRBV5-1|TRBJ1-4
TGCGCCAGCCAGAGGGATGGAGAAAAACTGTTTTTT
CASQRDGEKLFF
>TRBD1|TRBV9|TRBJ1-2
TGTGCCAGCAGCAGGACAGGCGAAAGCCCGGGGAACTATGGCTACACCTTC
CASSRTGESPGNYGYTF
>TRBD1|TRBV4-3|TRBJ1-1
TGCGCCAGCAGCCAGGGACAGGGGTCCACCCAAGAAGCTTTCTTT
CASSQGQGSTQEAFF
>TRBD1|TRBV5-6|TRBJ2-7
TGTGCCAGCAGTCAGGGGACAGGGAGCTACGAGCAGTACTTC
CASSQGTGSYEQYF
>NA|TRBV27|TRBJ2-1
TGTGCCAGCAGTATAACGGGAGCCCCCTACAATGAGCAGTTCTTC
CASSITGAPYNEQFF
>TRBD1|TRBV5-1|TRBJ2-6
TGCGCCAGCAGCCAACAGGGGGCCCCTTCTGGGGCCAACGTCCTGACTTTC
CASSQQGAPSGANVLTF
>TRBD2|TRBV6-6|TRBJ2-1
TGTGCCAGCAGCTCTAGCGGGGGGATCGTATACAATGAGCAGTTCTTC
CASSSSGGIVYNEQFF
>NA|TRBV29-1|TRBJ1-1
TGCAGCGTTCCAGCTGGAACGGGCACTGAAGCTTTCTTT
CSVPAGTGTEAFF
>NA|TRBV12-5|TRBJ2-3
TGTGCTAGTGGTCCGCGGGACGGTAACACAGATACGCAGTATTTT
CASGPRDGNTDTQYF
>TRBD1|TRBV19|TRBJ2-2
TGTGCCAGTAATACAGGGGGAGGGGAGCTGTTTTTT
CASNTGGGELFF
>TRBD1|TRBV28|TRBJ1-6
TGTGCCAGCAGTTTTCCCGGACAGGGCGGATCACCCCTCCACTTT
CASSFPGQGGSPLHF
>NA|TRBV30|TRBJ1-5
TGTGCCTGGAGTCCAGGGGATGGTCAGCCCCAGCATTTT
CAWSPGDGQPQHF
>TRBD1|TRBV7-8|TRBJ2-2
TGTGCCAGCAGGAAGACAGGGGGCTTCGCCGGGGAGCTGTTTTTT
CASRKTGGFAGELFF
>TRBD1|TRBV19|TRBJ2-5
TGTGCCAGTAGTATCCAAGGGGGCCGCGGAGAGACCCAGTACTTC
CASSIQGGRGETQYF
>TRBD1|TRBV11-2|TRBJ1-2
TGTGCCAGCAGCGACAGGGGGTTGGGTGGTGGCTACACCTTC
CASSDRGLGGGYTF
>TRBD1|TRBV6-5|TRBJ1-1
TGTGCCAGCAGAATAGGACAGGGAGGTGGGCCTGAAGCTTTCTTT
CASRIGQGGGPEAFF
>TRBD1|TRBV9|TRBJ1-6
TGTGCCAGCAGCTCAGCGACAGGGGGAAATTCACCCCTCCACTTT
CASSSATGGNSPLHF